This T cell receptor beta chain was captured in a study of post-analysis software for immune sequencing data. cDNA libraries of TCR beta carried unique molecular identifiers. TCRdb ran MiXCR on the PCR reads and lists one entry per CDR3 protein. Found here are hundreds of thousands of distinct CDR3 sequences, 59% of them singletons; the top ten hold approximately 10%. The germline CDR1 and CDR2 sequences are SEHNR and FQNEAQ (reference sequence). Trimming cost V 1 base and J 0 bases, with 12 bases left between them. The CDR3 extends over 16 amino acids. Findings and caveats of the study: F measure grouped same-batch samples tightly together. Among 5 or 6 TRBV segments more frequent in patients than controls were TRBV5-6, TRBV5-1 and TRBV20-1.

Worth noting for this clonotype: As yet, its antigen is unknown.

Sequencing used blood. This TCR came from a girl aged 2 to 9 with multiple sclerosis. This rearrangement joins TRBV7-9 to TRBJ2-5; D may be TRBD1 or TRBD2 (5 bases each). The CDR3 region is CASSLDPGTNQETQYF. CDR3 bases: TGTGCCAGCAGCTTAGACCCCGGGACGAACCAAGAGACCCAGTACTTC.